This entry is about one T cell receptor beta chain. The sample originates from a study of T cell responses to AZD1222 COVID-19 vaccine. This CDR3 contains 14 residues. Per the germline V gene, CDR1 is SGHTA and CDR2 is FQGTGA. The V end was cut by 5 bases, the J end by 9 bases, with 18 bases between. TCRdb's table, derived via immunoSEQ multiplex PCR, lists solely in-frame clones and lacks some. The profile shows around 96,000 clones, more than 70% of them singletons. The sequence was collected from an adult in good health. This specimen was peripheral blood, taken on day 0 of AZD1222 vaccination. The chain combines TRBV7-3 with TRBJ2-3, with D possibly being TRBD1 (5 bases). CDR3 sequence: CASSPRTPTETQYF. For the CDR3, the DNA is TGTGCCAGCAGCCCTAGGACACCGACCGAAACGCAGTATTTT.